A single sample gave rise to the 26 T cell receptor beta chains below, sequenced in a study of early T cells in non-severe SARS-CoV-2 infection. One entry per CDR3 protein results from TCRdb running MiXCR on the 5' RACE reads. Of roughly 65,000 distinct CDR3 sequences listed, about a tenth were seen once; the top ten hold 6.4%. What was sequenced was whole blood. The origin of the receptors is an adult who was a healthcare worker with PCR-confirmed SARS-CoV-2 infection or an uninfected control (not recorded which).

This clonotype was seen more than once but under ten times. The rearrangement links TRBV7-3 to TRBJ2-1; D perhaps matches TRBD1 (5 bases). In germline, CDR1 is SGHTA, CDR2 FQGTGA. V lost 2 bases and J 10 bases, leaving 12 bases between the germline ends. This CDR3 region has 13 residues. CDR3 sequence: CASSLGAITEQFF. CDR3 DNA sequence: TGTGCCAGCAGCTTAGGGGCGATTACGGAGCAGTTCTTC.

The chain couples TRBV11-2 to TRBJ2-1, with D tentatively TRBD2 (5 bases). Germline-derived CDR1 and CDR2 are SGHAT and FQNNGV. The V end was cut by 0 bases, the J end by 2 bases, with 8 bases between. This CDR3 is built from 15 residues. The DNA for the CDR3 is TGTGCCAGCAGCTTAGAACTCGGGACCTACAATGAGCAGTTCTTC. It translates to CASSLELGTYNEQFF.

The chain has TRBV10-1 and TRBJ2-1; 10 bases agree with TRBD1. The CDR3 extends over 13 amino acids. V dropped 6 bases and J dropped 5; count of bases not matched to a gene: 1. The germline V gene has CDR1 WNHNN and CDR2 SYGVQD (reference sequence). For the CDR3, the DNA is TGCGCCAGCAGAGGACAGGGGGACAATGAGCAGTTCTTC. Protein sequence: CASRGQGDNEQFF.

This clonotype has only a few counts. The chain recombines TRBV5-6 with TRBJ2-7, with 7 bases matching TRBD2. Trimming at V came to 0 bases and at J to 4 bases, leaving 4 bases not matched to a gene. Per germline, CDR1 SGHDT and CDR2 YYEEEE. CDR3 length: 14 amino acids. The CDR3 DNA reads as TGTGCCAGCAGCTTGGGGGACTACCAGTACGAGCAGTACTTC. Translation gives CASSLGDYQYEQYF.

This clonotype appeared a few times. The gene calls are TRBV6-5 and TRBJ2-3; D remains ambiguous. Trimming shortened V by 2 bases and J by 0 bases, and 9 bases separated the two germline ends. The CDR3 runs to 15 residues. CDR1 and CDR2 from the germline V gene are MNHEY and SVGAGI. CDR3 residues: CASSYRVPSTDTQYF. Written as DNA, the CDR3 is TGTGCCAGCAGTTACCGCGTCCCCAGCACAGATACGCAGTATTTT.

V gene TRBV6-2 or TRBV6-3 combines with J gene TRBJ2-1, with TRBD2 as a possible D gene (6 bases). Looked up from germline, CDR1 is MNHEY and CDR2 is SVGEGT. The CDR3 totals 12 residues. V was shortened by 4 bases and J by 12 bases, with 13 bases between the two germline ends. DNA for the CDR3: TGTGCCAGCAGTTCTCGACTAGACGGGCAGTTCTTC. As protein: CASSSRLDGQFF.

This sequence joins TRBV9 and TRBJ2-6; D gene ambiguous. The V gene's germline CDR1 is SGDLS and CDR2 YYNGEE. CDR3 length: 12 residues. V lost 1 base to trimming and J lost 6 bases, with 2 bases between them. The CDR3 DNA reads as TGTGCCAGCAGCGTAATGGCCAACGTCCTGACTTTC. This sequence encodes CASSVMANVLTF.

This clonotype was seen a handful of times. The genes are TRBV10-1 and TRBJ2-6; D is unclear. V lost 10 bases to trimming and J lost 0 bases, with 7 bases between them. Germline V gene lookup returns CDR1 WNHNN and CDR2 SYGVQD (reference sequence). The CDR3 is 13 residues long. This CDR3 reads CATRHSGANVLTF. In DNA form, the CDR3 reads TGCGCCACCCGACACTCTGGGGCCAACGTCCTGACTTTC.

This clonotype came up a few times. V is TRBV6-5 and J is TRBJ1-4; TRBD1 aligns across 7 bases. The junction had 6 bases not matched to a gene; V was cut back by 6 bases and J by 5 bases. Germline V gives CDR1 MNHEY, CDR2 SVGAGI. The CDR3 sequence is 14 residues long. The DNA for the CDR3 is TGTGCCAGCAGCCTGACAGGGCTGAATGAAAAACTGTTTTTT. Amino acid sequence: CASSLTGLNEKLFF.

The gene calls are TRBV18 and TRBJ1-5, with D hard to call. The CDR3 spans 11 residues. CDR1 and CDR2 from the germline V gene are KGHSH and LQKENI. The CDR3 coding sequence is TGTGTCACCCTCCAGTACCAGCCCCAGCATTTT. This sequence encodes CVTLQYQPQHF.

This clonotype was counted ten times or more. The V call is TRBV9, the J call TRBJ2-7, with D tentatively TRBD1 or TRBD2 (5 bases each). Germline CDR1 and CDR2: SGDLS and YYNGEE. This CDR3 is built from 14 residues. Trimming removed 4 bases from V and 4 bases from J, with 15 bases in between. The DNA for the CDR3 is TGTGCCAGCAGCCCCGGGACGGGCAATTACGAGCAGTACTTC. Residues: CASSPGTGNYEQYF.

At least ten counts were recorded for this clonotype. This chain uses TRBV3-1 with TRBJ2-1, with D possibly matching TRBD2 (6 bases). This CDR3 has 16 amino acids. V was pared by 3 bases and J by 4 bases, with 16 bases between. Germline assignment: CDR1 LGHDT and CDR2 YNNKEL (reference sequence). Here the CDR3 DNA reads TGTGCCAGCAGCCAGGCGGGATCGAGTTCGTACAATGAGCAGTTCTTC. It specifies CASSQAGSSSYNEQFF.

This clonotype was counted a few times. This chain joins TRBV7-9 and TRBJ2-7, with 7 bases identical to TRBD1. Germline CDR1 SEHNR, CDR2 FQNEAQ (reference sequence). The CDR3 totals 12 residues. V lost 5 bases, J lost 6 bases, and 4 bases stayed unmatched. CDR3 DNA: TGTGCCAGCAGCCCACAGGGGATCGAGCAGTACTTC. It translates to CASSPQGIEQYF.

The genes are TRBV10-3 and TRBJ1-1, with D unclear. Germline V lookup: CDR1 ENHRY, CDR2 SYGVKD. CDR3 length: 15 amino acids. The V gene lost 0 bases and the J gene lost 1 base, with 9 bases spanning the gap. The CDR3 loop reads CAISESGRANTEAFF. DNA of the CDR3: TGTGCCATCAGTGAGTCAGGGCGCGCGAACACTGAAGCTTTCTTT.

This clonotype occurred many times. The V gene is TRBV7-9, the J gene TRBJ2-5; D uncertain. Trimming removed 5 bases at V and 3 bases at J, with 7 bases between. The CDR3 sequence is 12 residues long. CDR1 and CDR2 from the germline V gene are SEHNR and FQNEAQ (reference sequence). This CDR3 reads CASSDHKETQYF. The CDR3 DNA follows: TGTGCCAGCAGCGACCATAAAGAGACCCAGTACTTC.

This clonotype was recorded a few times. This rearrangement joins TRBV4-3 to TRBJ1-6; tentative D call: TRBD1 (6 bases). This CDR3 region has 17 residues. Germline V gene data show CDR1 as LGHNA and CDR2 as YSLEER. V gave up 0 bases and J gave up 8 bases, with 17 bases separating them. The CDR3: CASSQDSPGTSHSPLHF. In DNA, the CDR3 is TGCGCCAGCAGCCAAGATTCGCCGGGGACAAGCCATTCACCCCTCCACTTT.

This clonotype was counted only a few times. As DNA, the CDR3 is TGTGCCAGCAGTCAGGCACCCCACAATGAGCAGTTCTTC. Its translation: CASSQAPHNEQFF. This sequence joins TRBV28 and TRBJ2-1; the D is unclear. This CDR3 has 13 residues. Germline values: CDR1 MDHEN, CDR2 SYDVKM. Trimming cost V 5 bases and J 5 bases, with 10 bases left between them.

This clonotype was seen a handful of times. J is TRBJ1-2 and V is TRBV6-1, with D tentatively TRBD1 (6 bases). From germline, CDR1 is MNHNS and CDR2 SASEGT. V was cut by 7 bases and J by 5 bases, with 14 bases left in between. The CDR3 has 13 amino acids. The CDR3 protein is CASTTGASYGYTF. CDR3 nucleotides: TGTGCCAGCACGACGGGGGCTAGTTATGGCTACACCTTC.

The chain uses TRBV20-1 and TRBJ1-6; D call uncertain. CDR1 is DFQATT, CDR2 SNEGSKA, per germline (reference sequence). This CDR3 is 14 amino acids long. Trimming took 4 bases from V and 7 from J, leaving 14 bases between them. The CDR3 sequence is CSATRTLKNSPLHF. The CDR3, as DNA: TGCAGTGCTACCCGGACCCTCAAGAATTCACCCCTCCACTTT.

This chain connects TRBV20-1 to TRBJ2-3, with D hard to call. The germline V gene has CDR1 DFQATT and CDR2 SNEGSKA (reference sequence). Trimming took 0 bases from V and 2 from J, leaving 12 bases between them. This CDR3 has 15 amino acids. The CDR3 bases are TGCAGTGCTAGAGATCTTTTTGTTCTCACAGATACGCAGTATTTT. Amino acid sequence: CSARDLFVLTDTQYF.

The chain recombines TRBV12-3 or TRBV12-4 with TRBJ2-1; a weak D match, TRBD2 (5 bases). The CDR3 contains 11 residues. Trimming took off 8 bases at V and 6 bases at J, with 8 bases between the two ends. CDR3: CASDRGNEQFF. CDR3 bases: TGTGCCAGCGACCGGGGCAATGAGCAGTTCTTC.

This clonotype was seen more than once but under ten times. J is TRBJ2-1 and V is TRBV3-1; no clear D gene. Germline V gene sequence: CDR1 LGHDT, CDR2 YNNKEL (reference sequence). There are 16 residues in the CDR3. V dropped 0 bases and J dropped 9 bases, with 18 bases sitting between them. The CDR3 sequence: CASSQDRSFSPREQFF. In DNA form, the CDR3 reads TGTGCCAGCAGCCAAGATCGAAGCTTCAGTCCGCGTGAGCAGTTCTTC.

Only a few counts were recorded for this clonotype. This chain links TRBV11-2 with TRBJ1-4, with D possibly TRBD1 on 6 matching bases. With 0 bases removed from V and 9 bases from J, the gap between germline ends came to 8 bases. Germline values: CDR1 SGHAT, CDR2 FQNNGV. The CDR3 is 13 residues long. DNA for the CDR3: TGTGCCAGCAGCTTAGATACAGGGAAAAAACTGTTTTTT. Translation: CASSLDTGKKLFF. Full variable domain (missing parts from reference TRBV11-2 and TRBJ1-4): EAGVAQSPRYKIIEKRQSVAFWCNPISGHATLYWYQQILGQGPKLLIQFQNNGVVDDSQLPKDRFSAERLKGVDSTLKIQPAKLEDSAVYLCASSLDTGKKLFFGSGTQLSVL.

The chain carries TRBV3-1 and TRBJ1-4; D possibly corresponds to TRBD1 (5 bases). The CDR3 sequence is 16 residues long. Looked up from germline, CDR1 is LGHDT and CDR2 is YNNKEL (reference sequence). V was trimmed by 2 bases and J by 0 bases, leaving 10 bases between them. The CDR3 coding sequence is TGTGCCAGCAGCCAAAAAGCAGGGACAACTAATGAAAAACTGTTTTTT. Its protein is CASSQKAGTTNEKLFF.

This clonotype was observed many times. The V call is TRBV7-3, the J call TRBJ2-1; 10 nucleotides align to TRBD1. V dropped 6 bases and J dropped 7; count of bases not matched to a gene: 6. CDR3 size: 14 residues. Germline values: CDR1 SGHTA, CDR2 FQGTGA. CDR3: CASSSGTGVNEQFF. Here the CDR3 DNA reads TGTGCCAGCAGTTCGGGGACAGGGGTGAATGAGCAGTTCTTC.

This clonotype has ten or more counts. The chain couples TRBV10-1 to TRBJ2-1, with 7 nucleotides matching TRBD2. CDR3 length equals 16 residues. Unmatched junction bases numbered 2, after V lost 0 bases and J lost 0 bases. Germline V gives CDR1 WNHNN, CDR2 SYGVQD (reference sequence). For the CDR3, the DNA is TGCGCCAGCAGTGAGTCGGGGGGGAGCTCCTACAATGAGCAGTTCTTC. It is translated as CASSESGGSSYNEQFF.